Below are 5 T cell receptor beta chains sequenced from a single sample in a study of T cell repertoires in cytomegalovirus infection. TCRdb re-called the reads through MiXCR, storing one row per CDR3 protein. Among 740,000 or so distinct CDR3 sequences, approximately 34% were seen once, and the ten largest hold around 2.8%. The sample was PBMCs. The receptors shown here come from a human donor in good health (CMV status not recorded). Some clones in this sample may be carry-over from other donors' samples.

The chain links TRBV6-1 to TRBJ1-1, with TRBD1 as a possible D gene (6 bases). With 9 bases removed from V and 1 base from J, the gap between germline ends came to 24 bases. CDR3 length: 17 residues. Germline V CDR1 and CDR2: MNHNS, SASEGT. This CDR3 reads CASITGGAGRSNTEAFF. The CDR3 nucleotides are TGTGCCAGTATTACGGGGGGGGCAGGGAGGTCGAACACTGAAGCTTTCTTT.

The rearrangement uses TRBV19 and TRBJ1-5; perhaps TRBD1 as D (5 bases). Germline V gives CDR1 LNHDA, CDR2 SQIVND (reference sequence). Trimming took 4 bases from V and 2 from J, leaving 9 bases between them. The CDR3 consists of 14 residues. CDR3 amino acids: CASSKGQGNQPQHF. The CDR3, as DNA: TGTGCCAGTAGTAAGGGGCAGGGCAATCAGCCCCAGCATTTT.

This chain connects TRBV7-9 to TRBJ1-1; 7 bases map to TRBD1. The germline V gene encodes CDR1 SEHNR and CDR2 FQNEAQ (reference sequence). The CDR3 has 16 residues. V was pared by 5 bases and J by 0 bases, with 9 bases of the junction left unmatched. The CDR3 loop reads CASSGDRVQMNTEAFF. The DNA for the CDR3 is TGTGCCAGCAGCGGAGACAGGGTTCAGATGAACACTGAAGCTTTCTTT.

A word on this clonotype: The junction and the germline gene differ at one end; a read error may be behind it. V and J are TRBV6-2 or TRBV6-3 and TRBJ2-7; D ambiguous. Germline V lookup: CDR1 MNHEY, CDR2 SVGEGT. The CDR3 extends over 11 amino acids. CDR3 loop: CARSALYEQYF. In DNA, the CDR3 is TGTGCCCGCAGTGCTCTTTACGAGCAGTACTTC.

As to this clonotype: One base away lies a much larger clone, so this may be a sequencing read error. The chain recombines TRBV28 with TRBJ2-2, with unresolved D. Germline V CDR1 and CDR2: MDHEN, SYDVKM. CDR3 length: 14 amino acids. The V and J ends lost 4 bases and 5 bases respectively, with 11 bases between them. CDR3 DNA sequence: TGTGCCAGCAGTTGTTTCCGGCCTACCGGGGAGCTGTTTTTT. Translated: CASSCFRPTGELFF.